These 15 T cell receptor beta chains were sequenced from one sample in a study of shared clonotypes between healthy human individuals. Data came from immunoSEQ multiplex PCR; TCRdb stores just in-frame clones and leaves some out. The data hold 400,000 to 500,000 clones, with 76% observed a single time. Material: PBMCs. The receptors shown here come from a woman in her thirties or forties in good health. Some clones in this sample may be carry-over from other donors' samples.

This clone was picked up a small number of times. The rearrangement uses TRBV4-3 and TRBJ2-6; D might be TRBD1 or TRBD2, each matching 5 bases. The length of the CDR3 is 17 residues. Germline V lookup: CDR1 LGHNA, CDR2 YSLEER. The V end lost 0 bases, the J end lost 2 bases, and 11 bases lay between the germline ends. The CDR3 loop is CASSQEGVGTGANVLTF. The CDR3 DNA reads TGCGCCAGCAGCCAAGAGGGGGTAGGAACTGGGGCCAACGTCCTGACTTTC.

V and J are TRBV29-1 and TRBJ1-5; tentative D call: TRBD1 (6 bases). The length of the CDR3 is 13 residues. The V end lost 6 bases, the J end lost 3 bases, and 12 bases lay between the germline ends. The V gene's germline CDR1 is SQVTM and CDR2 ANQGSEA. The CDR3 protein is CSVRGDNNQPQHF. The CDR3 coding sequence is TGCAGCGTCCGAGGGGACAACAATCAGCCCCAGCATTTT.

V gene TRBV9 combines with J gene TRBJ1-3; D gene unclear. Looked up from germline, CDR1 is SGDLS and CDR2 is YYNGEE. The CDR3 loop spans 16 amino acids. V dropped 4 bases and J dropped 2 bases, with 16 bases sitting between them. CDR3 nucleotides: TGTGCCAGCAGCAAAAACGGCTGGGAAGCTGGAAACACCATATATTTT. This sequence encodes CASSKNGWEAGNTIYF.

This clone was seen only once. Other DNA sequences within the sample encode an identical CDR3. The rearrangement links TRBV28 to TRBJ2-7; D remains ambiguous. CDR3 size: 13 residues. V dropped 6 bases and J dropped 2 bases, with 11 bases sitting between them. The V gene's germline CDR1 is MDHEN and CDR2 SYDVKM. The CDR3 spells CASSLPGAYEQYF. The CDR3 nucleotides are TGTGCCAGCAGCCTTCCGGGCGCCTACGAGCAGTACTTC.

The genes are TRBV19 and TRBJ1-1; 8 bases are a match to TRBD1. The germline V gene encodes CDR1 LNHDA and CDR2 SQIVND (reference sequence). The length of the CDR3 is 14 residues. Losses at the gene ends were 3 bases for V and 8 bases for J; bases not matched to a gene: 8. CDR3 protein: CASSIAGTGGEAFF. For the CDR3, the DNA is TGTGCCAGTAGTATCGCAGGGACAGGAGGAGAAGCTTTCTTT.

J is TRBJ2-2 and V is TRBV5-1; possibly TRBD2 for D (5 bases). Trimming pared 4 bases from V and 1 base from J, leaving 11 bases between. This CDR3 region has 15 residues. The V gene's germline CDR1 is SGHRS and CDR2 YFSETQ. CDR3 region: CASSKDLKNTGELFF. CDR3 DNA sequence: TGCGCCAGCAGCAAGGACTTGAAGAACACCGGGGAGCTGTTTTTT.

The rearrangement uses TRBV6-1 and TRBJ2-3; D is unresolved. The CDR3 runs 13 residues. Per germline, CDR1 MNHNS and CDR2 SASEGT. V was shortened by 3 bases and J by 3 bases, with 7 bases between the two germline ends. Here the CDR3 DNA reads TGTGCCAGCAGTGATAAGGAAACAGATACGCAGTATTTT. It translates to CASSDKETDTQYF.

This chain joins TRBV27 and TRBJ2-7, with 9 positions matching TRBD1. The CDR3 has 15 residues. From germline, CDR1 is MNHEY and CDR2 SMNVEV (reference sequence). V shed 1 base, J shed 2 bases, and the junction held 3 bases outside the gene matches. CDR3 nucleotide sequence: TGTGCCAGCAGTTTATATGGACAGGGGACCTACGAGCAGTACTTC. Its translation is CASSLYGQGTYEQYF.

The sample holds one count of this clone. This sample also contains other DNA sequences that code for the same CDR3. The J gene is TRBJ2-7, the V gene TRBV7-2; D might be TRBD2 (6 bases). V lost 2 bases, J lost 2 bases, and 7 bases lay in between. Germline-derived CDR1 and CDR2 are SGHTA and FQGNSA. The length of the CDR3 is 13 residues. CDR3 loop: CASSLSGPYEQYF. In DNA form, the CDR3 reads TGTGCCAGCAGCTTAAGCGGGCCCTACGAGCAGTACTTC.

The chain carries TRBV7-6 and TRBJ2-1, with 12 bases that match TRBD2. The germline CDR1 and CDR2 sequences are SGHVS and FNYEAQ. The CDR3 has 15 amino acids. V shed 4 bases and J 6 bases; nucleotides not matched to a gene: 4. CDR3 coding DNA: TGTGCCAGCAGCTCGAGACTAGCGGGAGCCAATGAGCAGTTCTTC. Amino acid sequence: CASSSRLAGANEQFF.

This chain uses TRBV7-2 with TRBJ2-6, with 9 nucleotides matching TRBD1. Germline V lookup: CDR1 SGHTA, CDR2 FQGNSA. V was clipped by 5 bases and J by 8 bases; unmatched bases: 7. CDR3 length: 15 amino acids. The CDR3: CASSKGTGSSNVLTF. In DNA, the CDR3 is TGTGCCAGCAGCAAAGGGACAGGGTCGTCCAACGTCCTGACTTTC.

The genes are TRBV5-1 and TRBJ2-5; D is ambiguous. Germline assignment: CDR1 SGHRS and CDR2 YFSETQ. The CDR3 is 14 amino acids. V lost 0 bases and J lost 5, with 11 bases in between. The CDR3 region is CASSLGEPRETQYF. The CDR3 nucleotides are TGCGCCAGCAGCTTGGGCGAACCGAGGGAGACCCAGTACTTC.

V is TRBV27 and J is TRBJ2-2, with D perhaps matching TRBD2 (6 bases). The CDR3 is made up of 16 amino acids. CDR1 is MNHEY and CDR2 is SMNVEV in the germline V gene (reference sequence). Trimming pared 1 base from V and 6 bases from J, leaving 15 bases between. CDR3 sequence reads: CASSLLQVGGAGELFF. DNA for the CDR3: TGTGCCAGCAGTTTATTACAGGTCGGAGGGGCCGGGGAGCTGTTTTTT.

This clone was recorded once. The chain recombines TRBV4-2 with TRBJ2-3; no definite D call. V lost 4 bases and J lost 10, with 12 bases in between. Looked up from germline, CDR1 is LGHNA and CDR2 is YNFKEQ. The CDR3 extends over 12 amino acids. CDR3 loop: CASSPQGRSQYF. As DNA, the CDR3 is TGTGCCAGCAGCCCCCAAGGTAGATCGCAGTATTTT.

This clone has more than one count but fewer than ten. J is TRBJ2-7 and V is TRBV6-1; 14 bases align to TRBD2. Losses at the gene ends were 3 bases for V and 7 bases for J; bases not matched to a gene: 11. This CDR3 is built from 17 residues. Germline CDR1 MNHNS, CDR2 SASEGT. In nucleotides, the CDR3 is TGTGCCAGCAGTGAGGGACTAGCGGGAGCCCCCTCCGGAGAGCAGTACTTC. It encodes CASSEGLAGAPSGEQYF.